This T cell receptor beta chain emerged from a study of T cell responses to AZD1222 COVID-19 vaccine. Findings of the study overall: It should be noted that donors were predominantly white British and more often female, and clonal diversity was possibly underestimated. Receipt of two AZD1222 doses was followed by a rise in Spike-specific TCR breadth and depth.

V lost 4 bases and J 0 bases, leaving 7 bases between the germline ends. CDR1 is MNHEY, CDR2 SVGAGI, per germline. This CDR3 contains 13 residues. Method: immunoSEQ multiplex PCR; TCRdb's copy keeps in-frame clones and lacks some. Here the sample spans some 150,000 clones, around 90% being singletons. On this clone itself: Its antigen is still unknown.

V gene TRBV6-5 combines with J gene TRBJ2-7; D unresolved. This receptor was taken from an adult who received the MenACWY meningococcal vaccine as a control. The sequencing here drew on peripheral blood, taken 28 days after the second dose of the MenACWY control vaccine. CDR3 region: CASSLGSSYEQYF. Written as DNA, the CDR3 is TGTGCCAGCAGTTTAGGAAGCTCCTACGAGCAGTACTTC.